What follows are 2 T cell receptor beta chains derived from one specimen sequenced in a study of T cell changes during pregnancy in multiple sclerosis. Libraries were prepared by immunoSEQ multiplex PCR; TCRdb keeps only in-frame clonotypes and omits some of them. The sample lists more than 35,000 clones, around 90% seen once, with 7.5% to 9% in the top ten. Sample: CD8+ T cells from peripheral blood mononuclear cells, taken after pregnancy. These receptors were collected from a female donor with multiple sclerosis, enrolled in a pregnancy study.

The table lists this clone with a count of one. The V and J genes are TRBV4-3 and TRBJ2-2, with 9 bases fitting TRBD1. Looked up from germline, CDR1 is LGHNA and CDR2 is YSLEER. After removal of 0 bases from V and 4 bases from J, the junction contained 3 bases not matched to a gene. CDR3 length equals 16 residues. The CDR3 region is CASSQDLTGGTGELFF. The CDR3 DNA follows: TGCGCCAGCAGCCAAGATTTGACAGGGGGCACCGGGGAGCTGTTTTTT.

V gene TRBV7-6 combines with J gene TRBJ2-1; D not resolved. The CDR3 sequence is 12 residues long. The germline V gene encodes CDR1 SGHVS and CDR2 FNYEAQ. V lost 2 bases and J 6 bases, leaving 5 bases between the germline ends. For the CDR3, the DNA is TGTGCCAGCAGCTTAATCTCCAATGAGCAGTTCTTC. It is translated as CASSLISNEQFF.